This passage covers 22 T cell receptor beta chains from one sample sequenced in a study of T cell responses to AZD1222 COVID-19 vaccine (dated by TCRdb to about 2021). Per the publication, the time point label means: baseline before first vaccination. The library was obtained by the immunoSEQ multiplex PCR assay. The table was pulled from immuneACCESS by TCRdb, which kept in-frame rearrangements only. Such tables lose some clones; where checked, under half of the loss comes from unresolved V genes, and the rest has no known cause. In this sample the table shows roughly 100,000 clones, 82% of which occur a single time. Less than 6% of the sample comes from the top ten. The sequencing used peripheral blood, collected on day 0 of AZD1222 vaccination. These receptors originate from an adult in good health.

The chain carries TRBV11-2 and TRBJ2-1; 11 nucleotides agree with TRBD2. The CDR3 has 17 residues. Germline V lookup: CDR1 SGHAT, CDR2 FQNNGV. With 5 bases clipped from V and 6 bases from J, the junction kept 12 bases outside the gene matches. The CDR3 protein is CASSPTRLAGYSNEQFF. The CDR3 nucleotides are TGTGCCAGCAGCCCAACTCGACTAGCGGGGTACTCCAATGAGCAGTTCTTC.

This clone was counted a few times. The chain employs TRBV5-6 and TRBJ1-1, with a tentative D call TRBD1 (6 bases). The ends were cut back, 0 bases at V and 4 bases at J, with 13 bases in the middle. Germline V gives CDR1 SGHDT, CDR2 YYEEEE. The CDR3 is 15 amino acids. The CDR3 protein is CASSLVSGEPTEAFF. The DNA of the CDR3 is TGTGCCAGCAGCTTGGTGTCAGGGGAGCCCACTGAAGCTTTCTTT.

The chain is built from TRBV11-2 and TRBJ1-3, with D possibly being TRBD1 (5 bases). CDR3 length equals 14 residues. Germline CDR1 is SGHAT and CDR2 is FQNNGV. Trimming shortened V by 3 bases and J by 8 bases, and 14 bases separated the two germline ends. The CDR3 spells CASSLGPQSDTIYF. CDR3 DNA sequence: TGTGCCAGCAGCTTGGGACCGCAAAGCGACACCATATATTTT.

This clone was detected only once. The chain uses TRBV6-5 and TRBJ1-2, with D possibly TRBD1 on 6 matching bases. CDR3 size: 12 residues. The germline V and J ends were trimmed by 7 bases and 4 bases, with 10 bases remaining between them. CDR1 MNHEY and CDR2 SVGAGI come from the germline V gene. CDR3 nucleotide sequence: TGTGCCAGCAAGAAAGGGGGCTATGGCTACACCTTC. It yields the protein CASKKGGYGYTF.

CDR3 nucleotides: TGTGCCAGCAGCCGGGACTATGGCTACACCTTC. It yields the protein CASSRDYGYTF. This chain links TRBV7-9 with TRBJ1-2; D remains ambiguous. Germline CDR1 is SEHNR and CDR2 is FQNEAQ (reference sequence). This CDR3 region has 11 residues. Trimming took 5 bases from V and 3 from J, leaving 4 bases between them. The full variable domain, completed using reference TRBV7-9 and TRBJ1-2, is DTGVSQNPRHKITKRGQNVTFRCDPISEHNRLYWYRQTLGQGPEFLTYFQNEAQLEKSRLLSDRFSAERPKGSFSTLEIQRTEQGDSAMYLCASSRDYGYTFGSGTRLTVV.

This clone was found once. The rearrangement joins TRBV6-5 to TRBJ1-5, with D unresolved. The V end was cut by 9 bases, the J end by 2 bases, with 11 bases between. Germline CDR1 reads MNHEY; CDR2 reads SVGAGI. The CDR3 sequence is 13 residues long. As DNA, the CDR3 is TGTGCCAGTGCCCCTTATGGCAATCAGCCCCAGCATTTT. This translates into CASAPYGNQPQHF.

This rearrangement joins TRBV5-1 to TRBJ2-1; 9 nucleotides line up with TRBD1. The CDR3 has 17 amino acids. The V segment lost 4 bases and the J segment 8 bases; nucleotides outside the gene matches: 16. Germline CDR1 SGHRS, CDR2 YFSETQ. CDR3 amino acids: CASSTGDMGQGRDEQFF. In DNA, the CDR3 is TGCGCCAGCAGCACCGGGGATATGGGACAGGGTAGGGATGAGCAGTTCTTC.

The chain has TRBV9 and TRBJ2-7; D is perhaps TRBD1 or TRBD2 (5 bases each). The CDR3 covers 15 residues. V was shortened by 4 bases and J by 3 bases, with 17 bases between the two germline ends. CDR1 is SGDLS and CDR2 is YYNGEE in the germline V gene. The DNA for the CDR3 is TGTGCCAGCAGCTCCCCCGGGGCCAGAATCTACGAGCAGTACTTC. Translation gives CASSSPGARIYEQYF. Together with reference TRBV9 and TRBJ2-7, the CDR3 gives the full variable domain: DSGVTQTPKHLITATGQRVTLRCSPRSGDLSVYWYQQSLDQGLQFLIQYYNGEERAKGNILERFSAQQFPDLHSELNLSSLELGDSALYFCASSSPGARIYEQYFGPGTRLTVT.

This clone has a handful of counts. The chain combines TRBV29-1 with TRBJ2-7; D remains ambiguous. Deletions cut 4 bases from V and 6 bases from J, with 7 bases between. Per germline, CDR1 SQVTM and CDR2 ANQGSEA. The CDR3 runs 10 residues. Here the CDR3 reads CSVGGTEQYF. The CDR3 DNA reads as TGCAGCGTTGGGGGTACCGAGCAGTACTTC.

CDR3 DNA: TGTGCCAGCAGCCGAGGGGGATTGGGGGAGACCCAGTACTTC. Translated, it gives CASSRGGLGETQYF. V and J are TRBV7-9 and TRBJ2-5; a weak D match, TRBD1 (6 bases). The germline gives CDR1 SEHNR, CDR2 FQNEAQ (reference sequence). This CDR3 has 14 amino acids. The V end was cut by 5 bases, the J end by 5 bases, with 15 bases between.

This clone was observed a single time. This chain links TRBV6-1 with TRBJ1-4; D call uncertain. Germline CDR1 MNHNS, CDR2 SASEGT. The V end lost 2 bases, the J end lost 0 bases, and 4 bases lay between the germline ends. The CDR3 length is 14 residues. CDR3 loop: CASSEFPTNEKLFF. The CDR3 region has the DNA TGTGCCAGCAGTGAATTCCCAACTAATGAAAAACTGTTTTTT.

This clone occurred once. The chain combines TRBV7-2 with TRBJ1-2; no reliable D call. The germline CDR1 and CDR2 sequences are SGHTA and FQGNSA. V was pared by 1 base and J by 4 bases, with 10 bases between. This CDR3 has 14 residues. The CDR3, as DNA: TGTGCCAGCAGCTTAGGACCGGGTCGCTATGGCTACACCTTC. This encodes CASSLGPGRYGYTF.

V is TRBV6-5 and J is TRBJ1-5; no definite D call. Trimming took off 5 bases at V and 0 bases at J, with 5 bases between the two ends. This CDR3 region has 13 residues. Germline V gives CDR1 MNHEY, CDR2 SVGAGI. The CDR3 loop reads CASSPGSNQPQHF. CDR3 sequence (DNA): TGTGCCAGCAGTCCCGGTAGCAATCAGCCCCAGCATTTT.

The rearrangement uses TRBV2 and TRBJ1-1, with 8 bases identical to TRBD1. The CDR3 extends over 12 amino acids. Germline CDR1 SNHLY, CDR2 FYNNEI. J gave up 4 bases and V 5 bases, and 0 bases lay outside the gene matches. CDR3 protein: CASSQGATEAFF. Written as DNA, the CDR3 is TGTGCCAGCAGTCAGGGGGCCACTGAAGCTTTCTTT.

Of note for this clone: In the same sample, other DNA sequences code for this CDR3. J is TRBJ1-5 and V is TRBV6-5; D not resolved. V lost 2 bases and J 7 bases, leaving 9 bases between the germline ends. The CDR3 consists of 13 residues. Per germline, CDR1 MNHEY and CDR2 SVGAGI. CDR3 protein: CASSYTGKQPQHF. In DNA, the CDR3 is TGTGCCAGCAGTTACACCGGGAAGCAGCCCCAGCATTTT.

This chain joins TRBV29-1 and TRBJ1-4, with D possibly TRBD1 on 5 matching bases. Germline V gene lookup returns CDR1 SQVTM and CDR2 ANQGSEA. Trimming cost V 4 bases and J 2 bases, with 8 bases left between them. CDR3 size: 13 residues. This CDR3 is CSVARDTNEKLFF. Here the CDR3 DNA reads TGCAGCGTTGCGCGGGACACTAATGAAAAACTGTTTTTT.

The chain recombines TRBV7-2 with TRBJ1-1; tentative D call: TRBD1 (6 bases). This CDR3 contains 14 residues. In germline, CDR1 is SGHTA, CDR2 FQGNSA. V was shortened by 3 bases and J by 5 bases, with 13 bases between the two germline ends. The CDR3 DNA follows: TGTGCCAGCAGCTTCACAGGGTCGGGAACTGAAGCTTTCTTT. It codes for CASSFTGSGTEAFF.

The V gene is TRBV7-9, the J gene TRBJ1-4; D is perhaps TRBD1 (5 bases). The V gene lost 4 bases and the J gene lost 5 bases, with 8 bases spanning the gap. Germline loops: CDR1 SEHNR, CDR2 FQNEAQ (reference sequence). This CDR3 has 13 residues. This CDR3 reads CASSYGGNEKLFF. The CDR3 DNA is TGTGCCAGCAGCTACGGGGGAAATGAAAAACTGTTTTTT.

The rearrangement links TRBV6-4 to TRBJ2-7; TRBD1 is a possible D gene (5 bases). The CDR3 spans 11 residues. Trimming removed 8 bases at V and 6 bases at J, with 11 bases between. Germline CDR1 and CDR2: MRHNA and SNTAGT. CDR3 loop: CASSRGTEQYF. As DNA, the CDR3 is TGTGCCAGCTCTAGGGGAACCGAGCAGTACTTC.

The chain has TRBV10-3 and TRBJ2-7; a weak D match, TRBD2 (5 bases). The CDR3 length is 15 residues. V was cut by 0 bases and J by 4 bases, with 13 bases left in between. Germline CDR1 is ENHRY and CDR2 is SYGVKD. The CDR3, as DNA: TGTGCCATCAGTGAGTCTAACGGGAAAACTTACGAGCAGTACTTC. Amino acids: CAISESNGKTYEQYF.

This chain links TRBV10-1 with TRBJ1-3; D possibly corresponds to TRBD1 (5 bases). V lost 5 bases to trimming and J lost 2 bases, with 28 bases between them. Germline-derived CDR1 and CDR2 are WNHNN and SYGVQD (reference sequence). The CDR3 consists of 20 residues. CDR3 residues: CASSTSGDLWGLGTGNTIYF. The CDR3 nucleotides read TGCGCCAGCAGTACCTCCGGGGATCTCTGGGGGTTGGGGACTGGAAACACCATATATTTT.

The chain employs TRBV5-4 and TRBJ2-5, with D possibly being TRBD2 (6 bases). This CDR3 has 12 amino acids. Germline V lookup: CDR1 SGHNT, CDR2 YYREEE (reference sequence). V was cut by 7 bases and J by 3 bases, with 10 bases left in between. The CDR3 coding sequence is TGTGCCAGCGGACTACCAAAAGAGACCCAGTACTTC. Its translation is CASGLPKETQYF.